Sequencing of this T cell receptor (beta chain) was carried out in a study of T cell responses to AZD1222 COVID-19 vaccine. The study's findings and limits: Possibly, clonal diversity was underestimated; donors were largely white British and included more females. Only after the peak T cell response were repertoires sampled. The study identified only five to seven AZD1222 recipients as seropositive at baseline.

Profiled with immunoSEQ multiplex PCR; TCRdb holds only in-frame clones, not every one. The table includes some 200,000 clones, 75% to 90% detected once. The length of the CDR3 is 13 residues. Trimming at V came to 10 bases and at J to 1 base, leaving 5 bases not matched to a gene. Looked up from germline, CDR1 is ENHRY and CDR2 is SYGVKD. This clone was counted once. Its antigen is not known. The sequence was obtained from an adult in good health. The material was peripheral blood, obtained on day 0 of AZD1222 vaccination. The genes are TRBV10-3 and TRBJ1-1, with TRBD1 matching over 8 bases. The CDR3, as DNA: TGTGCCAACGGACAGGGAAAGAACACTGAAGCTTTCTTT. Translated: CANGQGKNTEAFF.